The 10 T cell receptor beta chains listed next were all sequenced from one sample in a study of immune cell composition in non-small cell lung cancer. Normal lung was sampled as far from the tumour as possible, at least 3 cm. Assay used: immunoSEQ multiplex PCR; TCRdb lists only in-frame clones, some missing. The table has several thousand clones, around 67% seen once. What was sequenced was non-adjacent lung tissue. Source of these receptors: a human donor with non-small cell lung cancer.

The CDR3 nucleotides are TGTGCCAGCAGCTTTTCTAGCGGGGGGGCTTTTGAGCAGTTCTTC. This translates into CASSFSSGGAFEQFF. V usage is TRBV7-2 and J usage is TRBJ2-1, with TRBD2 identical over 12 bases. The trim removed 3 bases at V and 9 bases at J, leaving 6 bases unmatched. CDR1 is SGHTA and CDR2 is FQGNSA in the germline V gene. The CDR3 runs to 15 residues.

Of note for this clone: The junction shows a germline mismatch at one end, possibly a read error. The rearrangement uses TRBV6-5 and TRBJ1-5; TRBD1 matches at 7 bases. Germline V gene lookup returns CDR1 MNHEY and CDR2 SVGAGI. The CDR3 sequence is 15 residues long. In DNA, the CDR3 is TGTGCCAGCAGTTATTACCGGACAGGAAAAGGGCTCATCATTTTT. Protein sequence: CASSYYRTGKGLIIF.

This clone was counted a few times. This sequence joins TRBV11-2 and TRBJ2-3; the D gene is possibly TRBD1 (5 bases). The CDR3 is 16 residues long. Per germline, CDR1 SGHAT and CDR2 FQNNGV. With 1 base removed from V and 2 bases from J, the gap between germline ends came to 13 bases. The CDR3 DNA reads TGTGCCAGCAGCTTAGTGGACACTCTCCTCACAGATACGCAGTATTTT. Protein: CASSLVDTLLTDTQYF.

The genes are TRBV12-5 and TRBJ2-7; D is undetermined. Germline values: CDR1 LGHNT, CDR2 FRNRAP. The CDR3 runs to 15 residues. V was cut by 3 bases and J by 2 bases, with 14 bases left in between. DNA for the CDR3: TGTGCTAGTGGTTTCCGTTCTGGCACAGCCTACGAGCAGTACTTC. Translating gives CASGFRSGTAYEQYF.

This clone was counted between two and nine times. This rearrangement joins TRBV2 to TRBJ1-1; D might be TRBD1 (5 bases). Deletions cut 2 bases from V and 6 bases from J, with 13 bases between. Germline lookup yields CDR1 SNHLY and CDR2 FYNNEI. This CDR3 has 14 amino acids. The CDR3 sequence: CASSESGGGAEAFF. The CDR3 DNA reads as TGTGCCAGCAGTGAATCCGGGGGAGGGGCTGAAGCTTTCTTT. Full variable domain (remainder filled in from reference TRBV2 and TRBJ1-1): EPEVTQTPSHQVTQMGQEVILRCVPISNHLYFYWYRQILGQKVEFLVSFYNNEISEKSEIFDDQFSVERPDGSNFTLKIRSTKLEDSAMYFCASSESGGGAEAFFGQGTRLTVV.

The genes are TRBV29-1 and TRBJ1-1; D gene ambiguous. The CDR3 extends over 16 amino acids. Germline lookup yields CDR1 SQVTM and CDR2 ANQGSEA. The ends were cut back, 1 base at V and 3 bases at J, with 18 bases in the middle. CDR3 in DNA: TGCAGCGTTGAAGTGGAATCGAGGGAAGGGTACACTGAAGCTTTCTTT. This encodes CSVEVESREGYTEAFF.

Relative to its sample, this clone is medium-sized. V gene TRBV12-5 combines with J gene TRBJ1-5; TRBD1 is a possible D gene (5 bases). The CDR3 totals 16 residues. Germline CDR1 is LGHNT and CDR2 is FRNRAP. The ends were cut back, 7 bases at V and 3 bases at J, with 19 bases in the middle. Here the CDR3 reads CASAPGVGPYNQPQHF. The CDR3 region has the DNA TGTGCTAGTGCCCCTGGGGTGGGGCCTTACAATCAGCCCCAGCATTTT.

J is TRBJ2-1 and V is TRBV10-1; possible D gene TRBD2, 5 bases. Germline CDR1 WNHNN, CDR2 SYGVQD (reference sequence). The CDR3 extends over 13 amino acids. V gave up 3 bases and J gave up 8 bases, with 11 bases separating them. CDR3 DNA sequence: TGCGCCAGCAGTGATTCGGACTCACATGAGCAGTTCTTC. The encoded protein is CASSDSDSHEQFF.

The V gene is TRBV6-5, the J gene TRBJ2-7; TRBD2 might be the D (7 bases). With 6 bases removed from V and 2 bases from J, the gap between germline ends came to 17 bases. CDR3 length equals 15 residues. Germline V gene sequence: CDR1 MNHEY, CDR2 SVGAGI. CDR3 sequence reads: CASRQDGGPTYEQYF. DNA for the CDR3: TGTGCCAGCAGGCAAGACGGGGGGCCTACCTACGAGCAGTACTTC.

V and J are TRBV9 and TRBJ2-3; 9 bases align to TRBD1. Trimming took 4 bases from V and 4 from J; bases not matched to a gene: 7. CDR1 SGDLS and CDR2 YYNGEE come from the germline V gene. This CDR3 is 15 amino acids long. CDR3 amino acids: CASSSWDRVADTQYF. CDR3 DNA: TGTGCCAGCAGCTCCTGGGACAGGGTTGCAGATACGCAGTATTTT.